The entry below describes one T cell receptor (beta chain). The sample has other DNA sequences that encode this CDR3 too. The record originates from a study of blood T cell repertoires in COVID-19. At the level of the study: Samples representing acute and convalescent COVID-19 were sourced from the United States, Italy and Spain. From T cells, B-cell-depleted T cells, or PBMCs came the material, which was cDNA or gDNA.

This CDR3 comprises 13 residues. The germline V gene has CDR1 SEHNR and CDR2 FQNEAQ (reference sequence). The V gene lost 3 bases and the J gene lost 2 bases, with 7 bases spanning the gap. Per the authors' pipeline: Reference gene primer amplification in the assay estimated nucleated cell counts. Measured with immunoSEQ multiplex PCR; TCRdb has only the in-frame clones, and not every one. V and J calls and clone size are those listed in that table; D and trimming were worked out from the DNA. The sample contains a few hundred thousand clones, more than 75% of which appear only once. The chain carries TRBV7-9 and TRBJ1-1; a possible D gene is TRBD1 (5 bases). The sample comprised peripheral blood. This receptor was obtained from a woman between 45 and 65 years old with acute or convalescent COVID-19. Here the CDR3 reads CASSFDSNTEAFF. CDR3 nucleotides: TGTGCCAGCAGCTTTGACAGTAACACTGAAGCTTTCTTT.